Below are 19 T cell receptor beta chains sequenced from a single sample in a study of shared clonotypes between healthy human individuals. Here immunoSEQ multiplex PCR was the method, and the copy in TCRdb shows in-frame clones only, minus some. The sample lists about 2.5 million clones; 85% to 95% were seen once. What was sequenced was naive CD4+ T cells from PBMCs. The sample's subset: CD45RA+ positively selected. The receptors stem from a young man in good health. Some clones in this sample may be carry-over from other donors' samples.

DNA for the CDR3: TGTGCCAGTAGTATAGCAGCTAGCGGGAGAAGTGGTGGGACCCAGTACTTC. Translated: CASSIAASGRSGGTQYF. The chain has TRBV19 and TRBJ2-5; 10 bases match TRBD2. This CDR3 comprises 17 residues. CDR1 is LNHDA and CDR2 is SQIVND in the germline V gene (reference sequence). With V trimmed by 1 base and J by 7 bases, 12 bases remained unmatched. The entire variable domain, with the rest obtained from reference TRBV19 and TRBJ2-5, is as follows: DGGITQSPKYLFRKEGQNVTLSCEQNLNHDAMYWYRQDPGQGLRLIYYSQIVNDFQKGDIAEGYSVSREKKESFPLTVTSAQKNPTAFYLCASSIAASGRSGGTQYFGPGTRLLVL.

This rearrangement joins TRBV19 to TRBJ1-1; no definite D call. The CDR3 is made up of 14 amino acids. Germline CDR1 reads LNHDA; CDR2 reads SQIVND (reference sequence). The V and J ends lost 5 bases and 2 bases respectively, with 12 bases between them. CDR3 in amino acids: CASSPAGSNTEAFF. For the CDR3, the DNA is TGTGCCAGTAGTCCTGCGGGGAGTAACACTGAAGCTTTCTTT.

V gene TRBV2 combines with J gene TRBJ2-7; perhaps TRBD2 as D (5 bases). This CDR3 has 15 amino acids. Trimming shortened V by 2 bases and J by 3 bases, and 14 bases separated the two germline ends. Germline CDR1 is SNHLY and CDR2 is FYNNEI. CDR3 amino acids: CASSETGPSGYEQYF. The CDR3 DNA sequence: TGTGCCAGCAGTGAAACCGGGCCGAGCGGCTACGAGCAGTACTTC.

In this sample, this clone turned up once. The chain employs TRBV28 and TRBJ1-1; TRBD1 might be the D (5 bases). The CDR3 covers 15 residues. V shed 1 base and J shed 4 bases, with 13 bases lying between them. CDR1 MDHEN and CDR2 SYDVKM come from the germline V gene. The CDR3 loop reads CASSLSGGGTTEAFF. The CDR3 DNA follows: TGTGCCAGCAGTTTATCGGGCGGGGGGACCACTGAAGCTTTCTTT.

Turning to this clone: Other DNA sequences in this sample translate to the same CDR3. V usage is TRBV28 and J usage is TRBJ2-1; D gene ambiguous. Germline V lookup: CDR1 MDHEN, CDR2 SYDVKM. V gave up 1 base and J gave up 7 bases, with 5 bases separating them. The CDR3 totals 12 residues. The CDR3: CASSLLANEQFF. The CDR3 DNA reads TGTGCCAGCAGTTTATTGGCGAATGAGCAGTTCTTC.

As regards this clone: The sample contains more than one DNA sequence encoding this CDR3. The V gene is TRBV2, the J gene TRBJ2-7, with TRBD1 identical over 7 bases. V was clipped by 7 bases and J by 2 bases; unmatched bases: 8. Germline CDR1 reads SNHLY; CDR2 reads FYNNEI. The CDR3 consists of 14 residues. The CDR3 protein is CASTWDRATYEQYF. The CDR3 DNA reads as TGTGCCAGCACTTGGGACAGAGCTACCTACGAGCAGTACTTC.

This clone was counted a single time. This CDR3 is CASTDRATEKLFF. The CDR3 region has the DNA TGTGCCAGTACTGACAGGGCAACTGAAAAACTGTTTTTT. The rearrangement uses TRBV19 and TRBJ1-4; 7 positions match TRBD1. Germline CDR1 reads LNHDA; CDR2 reads SQIVND (reference sequence). This CDR3 is built from 13 residues. Trimming took 7 bases from V and 7 from J; bases not matched to a gene: 6.

This chain uses TRBV5-1 with TRBJ2-1; 11 bases line up with TRBD2. Germline CDR1 SGHRS, CDR2 YFSETQ. The length of the CDR3 is 16 residues. Losses at the gene ends were 0 bases for V and 8 bases for J; bases not matched to a gene: 7. CDR3 sequence: CASSLEALAGGYEQFF. In DNA form, the CDR3 reads TGCGCCAGCAGCTTGGAAGCGCTAGCGGGAGGTTATGAGCAGTTCTTC.

This clone was counted between two and nine times. V gene TRBV27 combines with J gene TRBJ1-1; D is unresolved. Germline CDR1 MNHEY, CDR2 SMNVEV (reference sequence). The CDR3 loop spans 12 amino acids. The V end was cut by 5 bases, the J end by 6 bases, with 10 bases between. DNA for the CDR3: TGTGCCAGCAGTCCTATCCCCCCTGAAGCTTTCTTT. It yields the protein CASSPIPPEAFF.

This chain links TRBV9 with TRBJ2-6; D tentatively fits TRBD1 or TRBD2 (5 bases each). Looked up from germline, CDR1 is SGDLS and CDR2 is YYNGEE. V was cut by 3 bases and J by 1 base, with 11 bases left in between. This CDR3 region has 16 residues. Here the CDR3 reads CASSASRDSGANVLTF. Written as DNA, the CDR3 is TGTGCCAGCAGCGCTAGCAGGGATTCTGGGGCCAACGTCCTGACTTTC.

DNA of the CDR3: TGTGCCAGCAGTGTTAGTGTGTTTCGGGAGACCCAGTACTTC. It encodes CASSVSVFRETQYF. J is TRBJ2-5 and V is TRBV25-1; the D is unclear. The CDR3 loop spans 14 amino acids. The germline V gene encodes CDR1 MGHDK and CDR2 SYGVNS. Trimming cost V 4 bases and J 5 bases, with 14 bases left between them.

The rearrangement uses TRBV2 and TRBJ2-7; TRBD1 matches at 9 bases. The length of the CDR3 is 13 residues. The V gene's germline CDR1 is SNHLY and CDR2 FYNNEI. Germline trimming cut 1 base from V and 10 bases from J; bases unmatched to any gene: 5. The CDR3 sequence is CASSEEGQGRQYF. The CDR3 nucleotides are TGTGCCAGCAGTGAAGAGGGACAGGGCCGACAGTACTTC.

CDR3 region: CASSRRQGTSYEQYF. For the CDR3, the DNA is TGCGCCAGCAGCAGGCGACAGGGTACGTCTTACGAGCAGTACTTC. This rearrangement joins TRBV5-1 to TRBJ2-7, with TRBD1 matching 7 bases. Per germline, CDR1 SGHRS and CDR2 YFSETQ. V gave up 4 bases and J gave up 4 bases; unmatched junction bases: 11. CDR3 size: 15 residues.

The chain has TRBV5-6 and TRBJ1-4, with a possible D match to TRBD1 (5 bases). V shed 0 bases and J shed 2 bases, with 5 bases lying between them. Looked up from germline, CDR1 is SGHDT and CDR2 is YYEEEE. The length of the CDR3 is 14 residues. This CDR3 is CASSLGGTNEKLFF. The CDR3 coding sequence is TGTGCCAGCAGCTTGGGGGGGACTAATGAAAAACTGTTTTTT. The full variable domain, rest sourced from reference TRBV5-6 and TRBJ1-4, is DAGVTQSPTHLIKTRGQQVTLRCSPKSGHDTVSWYQQALGQGPQFIFQYYEEEERQRGNFPDRFSGHQFPNYSSELNVNALLLGDSALYLCASSLGGTNEKLFFGSGTQLSVL.

The rearrangement links TRBV2 to TRBJ2-7, with 13 bases aligning to TRBD2. V lost 1 base and J lost 6; bases outside the gene matches: 6. The CDR3 runs to 16 residues. Germline V gene lookup returns CDR1 SNHLY and CDR2 FYNNEI. The CDR3 spells CASSEELGLAGFEQYF. In DNA form, the CDR3 reads TGTGCCAGCAGTGAAGAGTTGGGACTAGCGGGATTCGAGCAGTACTTC.

J is TRBJ1-1 and V is TRBV9; D is unresolved. Trimming took 2 bases from V and 3 from J, leaving 8 bases between them. CDR3 length: 13 residues. Per germline, CDR1 SGDLS and CDR2 YYNGEE. CDR3 coding DNA: TGTGCCAGCAGCGTGAACGGATACACTGAAGCTTTCTTT. This sequence encodes CASSVNGYTEAFF.

CDR3 sequence: CASLSNYGYTF. The CDR3, as DNA: TGTGCCAGCTTATCGAACTATGGCTACACCTTC. The genes are TRBV28 and TRBJ1-2, with D hard to call. CDR1 and CDR2 from the germline V gene are MDHEN and SYDVKM. The ends were cut back, 8 bases at V and 2 bases at J, with 6 bases in the middle. CDR3 length: 11 residues.

In the case of this clone: Other DNA sequences from this sample encode an identical CDR3 as well. The genes are TRBV29-1 and TRBJ2-1; D uncertain. The CDR3 consists of 9 residues. The ends were cut back, 6 bases at V and 8 bases at J, with 5 bases in the middle. The germline gives CDR1 SQVTM, CDR2 ANQGSEA. The CDR3 DNA reads TGCAGCGTGGGGTATGAGCAGTTCTTC. It yields the protein CSVGYEQFF.

This clone was seen once. The same CDR3 is also encoded by other DNA sequences in this sample. This chain joins TRBV2 and TRBJ2-6, with D unresolved. CDR1 is SNHLY and CDR2 is FYNNEI in the germline V gene. Trimming removed 5 bases at V and 0 bases at J, with 2 bases between. The CDR3 totals 13 residues. The CDR3 sequence is CASSSSGANVLTF. In nucleotides, the CDR3 is TGTGCCAGCAGTTCCTCTGGGGCCAACGTCCTGACTTTC.